The clone carrying this T cell receptor beta chain was seen a handful of times. With V trimmed by 5 bases and J by 2 bases, 5 bases remained unmatched. The germline V gene encodes CDR1 MNHEY and CDR2 SVGAGI. There are 15 residues in the CDR3. This specimen belongs to a study of blood T cell repertoires in COVID-19. The method was immunoSEQ multiplex PCR; TCRdb's version includes in-frame clones alone and lacks a portion of them. The table has 250,000 or so clones, around 86% seen once. This TCR was recovered from an elderly man with acute or convalescent COVID-19. Sequencing used peripheral blood. The J gene is TRBJ2-7, the V gene TRBV6-5; 11 nucleotides match TRBD2. In DNA, the CDR3 is TGTGCCAGCAGTCACCGTAGCGGGGGGGCCTACGAGCAGTACTTC. Protein product: CASSHRSGGAYEQYF.